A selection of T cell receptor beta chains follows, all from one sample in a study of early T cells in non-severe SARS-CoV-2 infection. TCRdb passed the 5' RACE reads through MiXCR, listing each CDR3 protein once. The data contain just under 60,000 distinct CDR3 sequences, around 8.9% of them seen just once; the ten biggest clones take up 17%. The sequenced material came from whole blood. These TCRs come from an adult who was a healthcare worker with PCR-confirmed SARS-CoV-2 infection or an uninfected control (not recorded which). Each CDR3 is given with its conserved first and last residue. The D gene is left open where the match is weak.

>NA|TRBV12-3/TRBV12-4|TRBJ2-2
CASTDDRRELTGELFF
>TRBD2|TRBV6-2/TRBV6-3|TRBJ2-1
CASSPPSGRGNEQFF
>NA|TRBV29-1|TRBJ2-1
CSVLEGNEQFF
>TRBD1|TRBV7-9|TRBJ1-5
CASSRQGSAGNQPQHF
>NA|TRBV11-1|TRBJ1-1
CASSSAMDVGNTEAFF
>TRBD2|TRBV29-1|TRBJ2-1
CSTRQGGGRGLSYNEQFF
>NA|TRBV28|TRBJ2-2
CASEGFAGELFF
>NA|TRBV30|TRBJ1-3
CAWSGGAPGNTIYF
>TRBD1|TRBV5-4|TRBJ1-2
CASSQASGGRGYGYTF
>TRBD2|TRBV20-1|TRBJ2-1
CSASSFSSRGRQRIYNEQFF
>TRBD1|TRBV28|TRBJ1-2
CASTGQGHGYTF
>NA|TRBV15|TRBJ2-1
CATSRGSGWLPIYNEQFF
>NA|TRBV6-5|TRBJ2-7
CASRRVGSSYEQYF
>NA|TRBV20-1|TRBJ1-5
CSARASGRYSNQPQHF
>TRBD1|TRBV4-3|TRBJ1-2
CASSQGRRGDYGYTF
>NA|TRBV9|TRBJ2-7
CASSVGAGGGHEQYF